A selection of T cell receptor beta chains follows, all from one sample in a study of blood T cell repertoires in COVID-19. Only in-frame clones appear in the TCRdb table, and some are missing; sequencing was by immunoSEQ multiplex PCR. The data show more than 90,000 clones, roughly 92% seen once. The specimen sequenced was peripheral blood. These receptors were obtained from a man in his fifties or sixties with active COVID-19. Both conserved end residues are trimmed from each CDR3. The order of the fields is V gene, CDR3 protein.

>TRBV28
ASSLPRTGAQPQH
>TRBV29-1
SVEVGIKQY
>TRBV11-3
ASSLAGGSHNEQF
>TRBV5-1
ASSSRQGRNYGYT
>TRBV2
ASIMDRGNSPLH
>TRBV4-1
ASSQTPTGRGEAF
>TRBV19
ASRLGQFGNTIY
>TRBV9
ASSTGAGETQY
>TRBV7-2
ASSLRQGGSPLH
>TRBV11-3
ASSLLSGQGDTQY
>TRBV5-1
ASSIGGLTTNEKLF
>TRBV30
AWSASGYNSPLH
>TRBV27
ASRRAGTGPYEQY
>TRBV6-5
ASSRGAYSGNTIY
>TRBV4-2
ASSQDSSQETQY
>TRBV11-3
ASSPGGTRFEQY
>TRBV4-2
ASSQGPLAGGYEQY
>TRBV9
ASSSTGTSGSNEQF
>TRBV24-1
ATSVSGRAGEQY
>TRBV6-6
ASSYLIAGVANEQF
>TRBV18
ASSLESGSVNEQF
>TRBV28
ASAPRGPSAHEQY
>TRBV30
AWSPPGVTSEKLF
>TRBV29-1
SAAGQHYGYT
>TRBV6-1
ASSEGVAGANVLT
>TRBV18
ASSPGAGVSNEQF
>TRBV18
ASSPYWTGARNEQF
>TRBV7-2
ASSFLVGRGTEAF
>TRBV2
ASSDGLAGGTDTQY
>TRBV6-5
ASSSISGANVLT
>TRBV5-1
ASSSAGFMNTEAF
>TRBV30
AWSGFIASGNTIY
>TRBV7-9
ASSSQENYNEQF
>TRBV10-2
ASSESGVFNSPLH
>TRBV5-1
ASRAPGQELYEQY
>TRBV18
ASSPTAGIAEAF
>TRBV7-2
ASSLASGSGYNEQF
>TRBV11-3
ASSLGSGGSYNEQF
>TRBV4-1
ASSQGAKNTGELF
>TRBV6-5
ASVLRESTEAF
>TRBV2
ATGWGGTEAF
>TRBV6-5
AILIDRGISNGYT
>TRBV3-1/TRBV3-2
ASSQAGGRRSSGNTIY
>TRBV7-9
ASSLIEGRGRSFVYEQY
>TRBV11-2
ASSQGTNNEQF
>TRBV4-1
ASSQEPGGLIDTQY
>TRBV6-5
AIQGGAGDTIY
>TRBV23-1
ASSPNRTDWKLF
>TRBV7-2
ASSSPSGRITDTQY
>TRBV5-5
ASSSTSPSYNEQF
>TRBV5-1
ASSYGTSGTNGELF
>TRBV12-3/TRBV12-4
ASSGTGNGYT
>TRBV5-6
ASSLDISADSGNTIY
>TRBV25-1
ASSVGQARYEQY
>TRBV5-1
ASSLANEQF
>TRBV10-3
AITSDKARTDTQY
>TRBV6-5
ASSYGRGSYNSPLH
>TRBV29-1
SVESGGAYGYT
>TRBV7-3
ASSPFHGRSTSGSYSEQF